Listed below are T cell receptor beta chains from one sample, sequenced in a study of PD-1 blockade in classical Hodgkin lymphoma. Profiling relied on immunoSEQ multiplex PCR, and the TCRdb table lists in-frame clones only, not all of them. The table records approximately 150,000 clones, about 81% of them present only once. The sequences come from peripheral blood mononuclear cells (PBMCs), collected before the second cycle of nivolumab. These receptors originate from a human donor with classical Hodgkin lymphoma. CDR3s include the opening cysteine and the closing phenylalanine or tryptophan.

v_gene: TRBV7-2; CDR3aa: CASSLVVGQGARKETQYF
v_gene: TRBV6-5; CDR3aa: CASSTGTNYGYTF
v_gene: TRBV6-5; CDR3aa: CASQPGQGDGYTF
v_gene: TRBV6-6; CDR3aa: CASSYSENGYTF
v_gene: TRBV2; CDR3aa: CASTWDQTYEQYF
v_gene: TRBV11-2; CDR3aa: CASSQSGTSGNEQFF
v_gene: TRBV6-1; CDR3aa: CASSERRERGLSDVQYF
v_gene: TRBV5-6; CDR3aa: CASSLGLGSNYGYTF
v_gene: TRBV4-2; CDR3aa: CASSQGTTGSNQPQHF
v_gene: TRBV10-3; CDR3aa: CATGLAGSSYNEQFF
v_gene: TRBV6-5; CDR3aa: CASSRAFFSGNTIYF
v_gene: TRBV6-5; CDR3aa: CASSGGDTGELFF
v_gene: TRBV11-1; CDR3aa: CASSLGRDRGTDTQYF
v_gene: TRBV5-1; CDR3aa: CASRASGSTDTQYF
v_gene: TRBV11-2; CDR3aa: CASSLDRTAQPQHF
v_gene: TRBV29-1; CDR3aa: CSVEGTGDGGELFF
v_gene: TRBV4-3; CDR3aa: CASSQVAHSYEQYF